This T cell receptor beta chain was found in a study of T cell changes during pregnancy in multiple sclerosis. Some clones are missing from TCRdb's copy, which holds only in-frame ones; the method was immunoSEQ multiplex PCR. The sample has roughly 80,000 clones; 93% are singletons. The sample consisted of peripheral blood, taken in the second trimester of pregnancy. The receptor's source is a female donor with multiple sclerosis, enrolled in a pregnancy study.

The CDR3 coding sequence is TGTGCCAGCAGCTCCGCCATGGGGGCTTACGAGCAGTACTTC. The encoded protein is CASSSAMGAYEQYF. The genes are TRBV7-9 and TRBJ2-7, with TRBD1 as a possible D gene (6 bases). V lost 4 bases and J 4 bases, leaving 14 bases between the germline ends. This CDR3 contains 14 residues. CDR1 is SEHNR, CDR2 FQNEAQ, per germline (reference sequence).